This entry lists 20 T cell receptor beta chains sequenced from one sample in a study of blood T cell repertoires in COVID-19. Produced via immunoSEQ multiplex PCR; TCRdb's table is partial and in-frame only. Of under 300,000 clones listed, roughly 80% were seen once; the top ten hold about 3.2%. The material sequenced was peripheral blood. These receptors came from a woman aged 18-29 years with acute or convalescent COVID-19.

The chain carries TRBV5-1 and TRBJ2-5, with TRBD1 matching over 12 bases. This CDR3 comprises 17 residues. V trimming: 0 bases; J trimming: 2 bases; junction bases outside the gene matches: 5. Per germline, CDR1 SGHRS and CDR2 YFSETQ. The CDR3 DNA is TGCGCCAGCAGCTTGGGGGGGGGACAGGGGGCTCAAGAGACCCAGTACTTC. The encoded protein is CASSLGGGQGAQETQYF.

This chain connects TRBV14 to TRBJ2-1, with 10 bases lining up with TRBD2. V shed 0 bases, J shed 6 bases, and the junction held 11 bases outside the gene matches. This CDR3 comprises 18 residues. Germline V gene lookup returns CDR1 SGHDN and CDR2 FVKESK. This chain's CDR3 is CASSQDWVGSGRANEQFF. The CDR3 nucleotides are TGTGCCAGCAGCCAAGATTGGGTTGGGAGCGGGAGGGCCAATGAGCAGTTCTTC.

The J gene is TRBJ1-2, the V gene TRBV5-6, with TRBD1 matching over 9 bases. CDR3 size: 13 residues. After removal of 4 bases from V and 8 bases from J, the junction contained 6 bases not matched to a gene. Germline V gene lookup returns CDR1 SGHDT and CDR2 YYEEEE. In DNA form, the CDR3 reads TGTGCCAGCAGCCCCACAGGGGGCGAGGGCTACACCTTC. Translated, it gives CASSPTGGEGYTF.

V is TRBV7-8 and J is TRBJ2-6; no definite D call. V gave up 1 base and J gave up 4 bases, with 2 bases separating them. The CDR3 spans 13 residues. Germline CDR1 SGHVS, CDR2 FQNEAQ. The CDR3 region is CASSLVGANVLTF. For the CDR3, the DNA is TGTGCCAGCAGCTTAGTAGGGGCCAACGTCCTGACTTTC.

This clone was seen a handful of times. V is TRBV15 and J is TRBJ2-5; D is unresolved. The CDR3 runs to 13 residues. With 0 bases removed from V and 5 bases from J, the gap between germline ends came to 7 bases. The germline V gene has CDR1 LNHNV and CDR2 YYDKDF (reference sequence). CDR3 region: CATSRDFSETQYF. The DNA for the CDR3 is TGTGCCACCAGCAGAGATTTTTCGGAGACCCAGTACTTC. The variable domain in full, completed from reference TRBV15 and TRBJ2-5, reads DAMVIQNPRYQVTQFGKPVTLSCSQTLNHNVMYWYQQKSSQAPKLLFHYYDKDFNNEADTPDNFQSRRPNTSFCFLDIRSPGLGDTAMYLCATSRDFSETQYFGPGTRLLVL.

This sequence joins TRBV28 and TRBJ1-1, with TRBD1 identical over 7 bases. Germline V CDR1 and CDR2: MDHEN, SYDVKM. This CDR3 comprises 15 residues. Unmatched junction bases numbered 4, after V lost 3 bases and J lost 0 bases. CDR3 in DNA: TGTGCCAGCAGTTTTAGGGGGCCAATGAACACTGAAGCTTTCTTT. It translates to CASSFRGPMNTEAFF.

The J gene is TRBJ1-5, the V gene TRBV6-6, with TRBD1 matching over 7 bases. Germline V gene data show CDR1 as MNHNY and CDR2 as SVGAGI (reference sequence). V was pared by 7 bases and J by 4 bases, with 13 bases of the junction left unmatched. CDR3 size: 16 residues. The CDR3 region is CASTKSSGTVNQPQHF. CDR3 coding DNA: TGTGCCAGCACTAAGAGCTCCGGGACAGTAAATCAGCCCCAGCATTTT.

J is TRBJ2-4 and V is TRBV19; 7 positions agree with TRBD2. V lost 7 bases to trimming and J lost 6 bases; unmatched junction nucleotides: 15. Germline assignment: CDR1 LNHDA and CDR2 SQIVND (reference sequence). The CDR3 runs 16 residues. CDR3 region: CASTSAKTGGGNIQYF. In nucleotides, the CDR3 is TGTGCCAGTACTTCAGCGAAAACGGGGGGTGGAAACATTCAGTACTTC.

The CDR3 DNA is TGTGCCAGCAGCTTAGCGACTTATGCGGACACTGAAGCTTTCTTT. It specifies CASSLATYADTEAFF. The V gene is TRBV7-8, the J gene TRBJ1-1; D unresolved. Germline V gene sequence: CDR1 SGHVS, CDR2 FQNEAQ. The V end lost 0 bases, the J end lost 3 bases, and 11 bases lay between the germline ends. This CDR3 has 15 residues.

The table lists this clone with many counts. J is TRBJ1-2 and V is TRBV27; 8 bases are shared with TRBD1. The junction had 8 bases not matched to a gene; V was cut back by 4 bases and J by 1 base. The V gene's germline CDR1 is MNHEY and CDR2 SMNVEV (reference sequence). The CDR3 consists of 16 residues. CDR3 residues: CASSSTGTGLNYGYTF. The CDR3 bases are TGTGCCAGCAGTTCTACCGGGACAGGCCTTAACTATGGCTACACCTTC.

The chain is built from TRBV7-9 and TRBJ2-1; D is possibly TRBD1 (6 bases). The germline gives CDR1 SEHNR, CDR2 FQNEAQ (reference sequence). This CDR3 region has 14 residues. The V end was cut by 4 bases, the J end by 0 bases, with 7 bases between. CDR3 DNA sequence: TGTGCCAGCAGCTCAGGGGCCTCCTACAATGAGCAGTTCTTC. This translates into CASSSGASYNEQFF.

The V call is TRBV6-2 or TRBV6-3, the J call TRBJ1-1; D unresolved. The germline V gene has CDR1 MNHEY and CDR2 SVGEGT. V lost 3 bases and J lost 5, with 10 bases in between. This CDR3 is 13 amino acids long. This chain's CDR3 is CASSYNEVTEAFF. CDR3 coding DNA: TGTGCCAGCAGTTATAATGAGGTTACTGAAGCTTTCTTT.

The CDR3 bases are TGTGCCAGCTCACCAGGGGGGGACTTGTCCTACGAGCAGTACTTC. Amino acid sequence: CASSPGGDLSYEQYF. The V and J genes are TRBV18 and TRBJ2-7, with TRBD2 matching over 7 bases. CDR1 KGHSH and CDR2 LQKENI come from the germline V gene. J lost 1 base, V lost 2 bases, and 5 bases had no gene match. The length of the CDR3 is 15 residues. The full variable domain, in which reference TRBV18 and TRBJ2-7 provide the parts outside the CDR3, is NAGVMQNPRHLVRRRGQEARLRCSPMKGHSHVYWYRQLPEEGLKFMVYLQKENIIDESGMPKERFSAEFPKEGPSILRIQQVVRGDSAAYFCASSPGGDLSYEQYFGPGTRLTVT.

This clone was detected only a few times. The missing conserved phenylalanine or tryptophan at the end of this CDR3 makes a read error likely. No DNA is shown, since the ends of the CDR3 on it are uncertain; the CDR3 is the one TCRdb lists. V usage is TRBV3-1 (or the pseudogene TRBV3-2) and J usage is TRBJ2-7; the table names TRBD1, a call not compared with the DNA. The CDR3 length is 13 residues, termini included. Germline CDR1 and CDR2: LGHDT and YNNKEL (reference sequence). The CDR3 protein is CASSQDWAQGRSI.

The chain links TRBV9 to TRBJ2-7; TRBD1 matches 11 bases. V gave up 2 bases and J gave up 3 bases; unmatched junction bases: 4. The CDR3 covers 15 residues. The V gene's germline CDR1 is SGDLS and CDR2 YYNGEE. The CDR3 loop is CASSVGTGGLYEQYF. CDR3 bases: TGTGCCAGCAGCGTCGGGACAGGGGGTCTCTACGAGCAGTACTTC.

The chain couples TRBV5-6 to TRBJ1-5, with 7 bases fitting TRBD1. Trimming cost V 0 bases and J 5 bases; bases outside gene matches: 2. The CDR3 sequence is 14 residues long. CDR1 and CDR2 from the germline V gene are SGHDT and YYEEEE. CDR3 nucleotides: TGTGCCAGCAGCTTGGGGACAGGTGATCAGCCCCAGCATTTT. This translates into CASSLGTGDQPQHF.

The V call is TRBV6-5, the J call TRBJ2-1; D remains unclear. V lost 6 bases, J lost 12 bases, and 21 bases lay in between. Germline loops: CDR1 MNHEY, CDR2 SVGAGI. The length of the CDR3 is 14 residues. The chain's CDR3 is CASRPRSKVNRQFF. For the CDR3, the DNA is TGTGCCAGCAGGCCGCGGAGTAAAGTAAACCGGCAGTTCTTC.

V is TRBV5-4 and J is TRBJ2-3; 8 bases match TRBD2. The CDR3 contains 16 residues. Germline V gene lookup returns CDR1 SGHNT and CDR2 YYREEE (reference sequence). The trim removed 1 base at V and 4 bases at J, leaving 8 bases unmatched. CDR3 DNA: TGTGCCAGCAGCTTGTTATTCGGGACTAGAGCAGATACGCAGTATTTT. Its translation: CASSLLFGTRADTQYF.

The rearrangement uses TRBV9 and TRBJ1-6, with D unclear. The V end lost 0 bases, the J end lost 7 bases, and 11 bases lay between the germline ends. CDR3 length equals 15 residues. Germline V CDR1 and CDR2: SGDLS, YYNGEE. The DNA for the CDR3 is TGTGCCAGCAGCGTAGGAGGGATGGGGAATTCACCCCTCCACTTT. The encoded protein is CASSVGGMGNSPLHF.

The J gene is TRBJ2-6, the V gene TRBV18, with a possible D match to TRBD1 (6 bases). Germline loops: CDR1 KGHSH, CDR2 LQKENI. V gave up 5 bases and J gave up 0 bases, with 8 bases separating them. The CDR3 contains 15 residues. The CDR3 nucleotides read TGTGCCAGCTCAACAGGGAGCTCTGGGGCCAACGTCCTGACTTTC. Amino acid sequence: CASSTGSSGANVLTF.